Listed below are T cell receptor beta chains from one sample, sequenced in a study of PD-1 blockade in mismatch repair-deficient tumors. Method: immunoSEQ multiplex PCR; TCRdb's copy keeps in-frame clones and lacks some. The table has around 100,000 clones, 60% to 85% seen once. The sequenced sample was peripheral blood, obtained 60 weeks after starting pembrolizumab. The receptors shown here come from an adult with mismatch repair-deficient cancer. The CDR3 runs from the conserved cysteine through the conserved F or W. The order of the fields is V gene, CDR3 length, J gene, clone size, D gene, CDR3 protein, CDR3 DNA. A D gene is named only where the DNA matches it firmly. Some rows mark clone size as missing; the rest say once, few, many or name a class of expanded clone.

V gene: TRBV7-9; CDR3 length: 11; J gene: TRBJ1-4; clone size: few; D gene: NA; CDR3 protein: CASRSKGKLFF; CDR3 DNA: TGTGCCAGCCGGAGCAAGGGGAAACTGTTTTTT
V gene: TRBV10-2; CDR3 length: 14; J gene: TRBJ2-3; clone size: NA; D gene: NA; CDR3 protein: CASSDSARTDTQYF; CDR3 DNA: TGCGCCAGCAGTGACAGTGCCCGCACAGATACGCAGTATTTT
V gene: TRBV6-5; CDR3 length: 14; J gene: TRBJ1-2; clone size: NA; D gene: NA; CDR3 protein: CASSYRDTNYGYTF; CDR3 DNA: TGTGCCAGCAGTTACCGGGACACGAACTATGGCTACACCTTC
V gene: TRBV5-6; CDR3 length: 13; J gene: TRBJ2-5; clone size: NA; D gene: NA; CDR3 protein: CASSLVQSETQYF; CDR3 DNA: TGTGCCAGCAGCTTGGTACAAAGTGAGACCCAGTACTTC
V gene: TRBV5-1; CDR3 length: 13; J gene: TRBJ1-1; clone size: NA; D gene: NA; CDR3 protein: CASSYRENTEAFF; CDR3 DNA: TGCGCCAGCAGCTACAGGGAGAACACTGAAGCTTTCTTT
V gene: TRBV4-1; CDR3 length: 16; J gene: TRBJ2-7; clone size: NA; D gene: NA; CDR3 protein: CASSQVPGQGGYEQYF; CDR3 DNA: TGCGCCAGCAGCCAAGTACCAGGACAGGGAGGGTACGAGCAGTACTTC
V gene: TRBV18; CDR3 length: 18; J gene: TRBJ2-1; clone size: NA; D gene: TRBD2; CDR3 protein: CASSLRVTSGRDGNEQFF; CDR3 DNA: TGTGCCAGCTCACTACGCGTCACTAGCGGGAGGGATGGCAATGAGCAGTTCTTC
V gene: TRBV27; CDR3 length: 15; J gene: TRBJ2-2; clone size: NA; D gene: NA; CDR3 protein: CASSLSVQSTGELFF; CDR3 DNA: TGTGCCAGCAGTTTATCGGTCCAGTCCACCGGGGAGCTGTTTTTT
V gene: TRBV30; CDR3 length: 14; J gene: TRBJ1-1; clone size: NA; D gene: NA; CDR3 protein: CAWRAGIMNTEAFF; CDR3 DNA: TGTGCCTGGAGGGCGGGGATAATGAACACTGAAGCTTTCTTT
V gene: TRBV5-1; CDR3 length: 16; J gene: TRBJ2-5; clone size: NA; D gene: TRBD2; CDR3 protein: CASSLVASGRSETQYF; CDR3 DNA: TGCGCCAGCAGCTTGGTAGCTAGCGGGAGATCTGAGACCCAGTACTTC
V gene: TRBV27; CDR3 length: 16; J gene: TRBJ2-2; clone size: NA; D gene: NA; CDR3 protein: CASSHRQAMDTGELFF; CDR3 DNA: TGTGCCAGCAGTCACCGGCAGGCGATGGATACCGGGGAGCTGTTTTTT
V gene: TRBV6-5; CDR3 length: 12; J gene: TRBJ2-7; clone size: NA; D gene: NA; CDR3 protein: CASSPSWTEQYF; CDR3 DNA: TGTGCCAGCAGTCCTAGTTGGACGGAGCAGTACTTC
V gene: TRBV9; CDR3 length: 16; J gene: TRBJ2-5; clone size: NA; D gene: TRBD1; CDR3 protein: CASSAISGTGQETQYF; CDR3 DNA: TGTGCCAGCAGCGCCATCTCCGGGACAGGCCAAGAGACCCAGTACTTC
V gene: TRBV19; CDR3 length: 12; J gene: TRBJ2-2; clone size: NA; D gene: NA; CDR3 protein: CASMSGGGELFF; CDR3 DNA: TGTGCCAGTATGTCTGGGGGCGGGGAGCTGTTTTTT
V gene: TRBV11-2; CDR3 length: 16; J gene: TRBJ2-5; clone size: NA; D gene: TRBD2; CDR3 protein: CASSSTIGRGEETQYF; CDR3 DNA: TGTGCCAGCAGCTCTACGATTGGGCGGGGGGAGGAGACCCAGTACTTC
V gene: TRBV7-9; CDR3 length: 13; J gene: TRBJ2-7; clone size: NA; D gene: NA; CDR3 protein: CASSVGRSYEQYF; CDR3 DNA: TGTGCCAGCAGCGTGGGACGGTCCTACGAGCAGTACTTC
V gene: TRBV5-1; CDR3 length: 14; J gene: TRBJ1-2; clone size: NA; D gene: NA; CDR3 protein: CASSLGEGRGGYTF; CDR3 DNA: TGCGCCAGCAGCTTGGGCGAAGGGCGGGGAGGCTACACCTTC
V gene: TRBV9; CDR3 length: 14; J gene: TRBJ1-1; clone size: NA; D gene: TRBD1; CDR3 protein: CASSAGQQGTEAFF; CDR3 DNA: TGTGCCAGCAGCGCGGGACAGCAGGGCACTGAAGCTTTCTTT
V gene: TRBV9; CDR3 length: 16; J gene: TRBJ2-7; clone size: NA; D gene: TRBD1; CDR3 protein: CASSAASTGGPYEQYF; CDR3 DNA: TGTGCCAGCAGCGCAGCCTCGACAGGGGGCCCCTACGAGCAGTACTTC
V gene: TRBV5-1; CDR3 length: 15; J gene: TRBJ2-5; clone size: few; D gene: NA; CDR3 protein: CASSPTGLGQETQYF; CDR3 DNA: TGCGCCAGCAGCCCAACAGGGTTGGGCCAAGAGACCCAGTACTTC
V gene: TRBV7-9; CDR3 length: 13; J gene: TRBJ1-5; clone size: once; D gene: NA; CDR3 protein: CASSLNDNQPQHF; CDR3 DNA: TGTGCCAGCAGCTTAAACGACAATCAGCCCCAGCATTTT
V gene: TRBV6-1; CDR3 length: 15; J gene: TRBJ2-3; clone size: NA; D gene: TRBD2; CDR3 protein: CASSATSVPTDTQYF; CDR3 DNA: TGTGCCAGCAGTGCTACTAGCGTCCCCACAGATACGCAGTATTTT
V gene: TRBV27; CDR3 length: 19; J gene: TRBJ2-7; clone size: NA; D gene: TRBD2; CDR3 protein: CASSSSGPSRGGSYYEQYF; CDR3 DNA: TGTGCCAGCAGTTCGTCCGGGCCGAGCCGGGGAGGGTCCTACTACGAGCAGTACTTC
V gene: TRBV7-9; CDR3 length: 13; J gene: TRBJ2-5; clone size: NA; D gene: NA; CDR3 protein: CASSPGSWETQYF; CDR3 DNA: TGTGCCAGCAGCCCCGGGAGTTGGGAGACCCAGTACTTC
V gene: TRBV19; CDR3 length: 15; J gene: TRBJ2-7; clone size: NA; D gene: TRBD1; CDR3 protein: CASSPGGRTGGEQYF; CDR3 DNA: TGTGCCAGTAGTCCCGGGGGTAGGACAGGGGGCGAGCAGTACTTC
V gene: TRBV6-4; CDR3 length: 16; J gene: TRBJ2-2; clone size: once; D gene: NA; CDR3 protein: CASSEFGQGNTGELFF; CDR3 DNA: TGTGCCAGCAGTGAATTTGGCCAGGGGAACACCGGGGAGCTGTTTTTT
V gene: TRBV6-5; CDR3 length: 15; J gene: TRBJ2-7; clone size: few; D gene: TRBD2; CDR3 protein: CASSRAGLAGYEQYF; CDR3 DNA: TGTGCCAGCAGTCGCGCGGGACTAGCGGGATACGAGCAGTACTTC
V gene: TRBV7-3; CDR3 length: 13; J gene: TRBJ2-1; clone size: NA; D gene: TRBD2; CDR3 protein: CASSATSVNEQFF; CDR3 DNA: TGTGCCAGCAGCGCGACTAGCGTCAATGAGCAGTTCTTC